The rows below give T cell receptor beta chains drawn from one sample of a study of T cell responses to AZD1222 COVID-19 vaccine. The table came from immunoSEQ multiplex PCR; TCRdb's copy has only in-frame clones and leaves some out. Counted here are 110,000 or so clones, roughly 86% occurring once; the ten biggest clones make up 3.3%. Here the sequenced sample was peripheral blood, taken on day 0 of AZD1222 vaccination. Source of these receptors: an adult in good health. The conserved cysteine and the conserved F or W are not part of the CDR3 here. D genes are given only for firm matches.

v_call	d_call	j_call	cdr3_aa
TRBV7-9	TRBD1	TRBJ2-7	ASREGTVQDEQY
TRBV3-1/TRBV3-2	TRBD1	TRBJ1-2	ASSLGDRGKYGYT
TRBV27	TRBD1	TRBJ1-2	ASSLQGDGGYGYT
TRBV29-1	TRBD2	TRBJ2-1	SVKSGTSGYNEQF
TRBV28	-	TRBJ1-2	ASSPGFYGYT
TRBV2	-	TRBJ2-7	ASCRQENYEQY
TRBV2	-	TRBJ2-5	ASKQGVTQY
TRBV28	-	TRBJ2-6	ASSAGFWVTSGANVLT
TRBV5-8	-	TRBJ1-5	ASHTLGAVQPQH
TRBV28	-	TRBJ1-6	ASRSTSGTKNPPLH
TRBV7-2	-	TRBJ1-1	ASSLDYQNTEAF
TRBV7-6	TRBD1	TRBJ1-6	ASSQLPGQGHSYNSPLH
TRBV5-8	TRBD2	TRBJ2-5	ASSLVAGDQETQY
TRBV6-2/TRBV6-3	-	TRBJ1-1	ASSYYQGPEAF
TRBV15	-	TRBJ2-7	ATSRDRFPGTTYEQY
TRBV7-8	-	TRBJ2-7	ASSLARVTYEQY
TRBV9	-	TRBJ1-3	ASSVARDTIY
TRBV5-1	-	TRBJ1-1	ASSLGRNTEAF
TRBV2	-	TRBJ1-2	ASSKGTLTNYGYT
TRBV4-2	-	TRBJ2-7	ASSFHGDPSLL
TRBV2	-	TRBJ1-5	ASRELTSGSNQPQH
TRBV13	TRBD1	TRBJ2-7	ASSLVGGPYEQY
TRBV7-9	TRBD2	TRBJ2-5	ASRLLAGGIETQY
TRBV4-2	TRBD1	TRBJ1-2	ASSQVGVWDRSISATAGYT